This is a list of T cell receptor beta chains from one sample in a study of blood T cell repertoires in COVID-19. The assay was immunoSEQ multiplex PCR, and TCRdb's table has in-frame clones only and misses some. The sample holds 290,000 or so clones, approximately 92% seen once. Sequenced: PBMCs or T cells enriched from blood (not recorded which). Source of these receptors: a young woman who had recovered from COVID-19. The conserved cysteine and the conserved F or W are not part of the CDR3 here. Each record gives: V gene, D gene, J gene, CDR3 protein. D genes are given only for firm matches.

v_call: TRBV30
d_call: .
j_call: TRBJ1-1
cdr3_aa: AWSLRGNTEAF

v_call: TRBV7-9
d_call: TRBD1
j_call: TRBJ1-2
cdr3_aa: ASSERGQGYGYT

v_call: TRBV5-5
d_call: TRBD1
j_call: TRBJ2-2
cdr3_aa: ASIPGQGPTGELF

v_call: TRBV19
d_call: .
j_call: TRBJ1-4
cdr3_aa: ASSIDLLTANEKLF

v_call: TRBV7-2
d_call: .
j_call: TRBJ1-1
cdr3_aa: ASSLGGRGTEAF

v_call: TRBV6-2/TRBV6-3
d_call: TRBD1
j_call: TRBJ1-6
cdr3_aa: ASSYGQETPLH

v_call: TRBV14
d_call: .
j_call: TRBJ2-7
cdr3_aa: ASSHVSSAYEQY

v_call: TRBV7-2
d_call: TRBD1
j_call: TRBJ1-2
cdr3_aa: ASSFGQGITGYT

v_call: TRBV3-1/TRBV3-2
d_call: .
j_call: TRBJ2-2
cdr3_aa: ASSPRNTGELF

v_call: TRBV5-6
d_call: .
j_call: TRBJ1-2
cdr3_aa: ASSGTGKDRLGYT

v_call: TRBV29-1
d_call: TRBD2
j_call: TRBJ2-3
cdr3_aa: SVSGRGTDTQY

v_call: TRBV30
d_call: TRBD1
j_call: TRBJ1-4
cdr3_aa: AWSERQGELF

v_call: TRBV27
d_call: .
j_call: TRBJ2-1
cdr3_aa: ASSLNSFRDEQF

v_call: TRBV7-2
d_call: .
j_call: TRBJ2-7
cdr3_aa: ASSSYRDWEQY

v_call: TRBV6-2/TRBV6-3
d_call: .
j_call: TRBJ2-7
cdr3_aa: ASSYSIKSGVPSYEQY

v_call: TRBV2
d_call: TRBD1
j_call: TRBJ1-4
cdr3_aa: ASSPRDRVGEKLF

v_call: TRBV19
d_call: TRBD2
j_call: TRBJ2-1
cdr3_aa: ASSGGRNYNEQF

v_call: TRBV7-2
d_call: TRBD2
j_call: TRBJ2-1
cdr3_aa: ASSTRLAEYNEQF

v_call: TRBV5-5
d_call: TRBD1
j_call: TRBJ1-5
cdr3_aa: ASSRQGDQPQH

v_call: TRBV7-8
d_call: .
j_call: TRBJ1-6
cdr3_aa: ASSLGGLAGSPLH

v_call: TRBV7-2
d_call: TRBD2
j_call: TRBJ2-5
cdr3_aa: ASGISGTTQETQY

v_call: TRBV5-1
d_call: .
j_call: TRBJ2-4
cdr3_aa: ASSLKSGY

v_call: TRBV7-3
d_call: TRBD2
j_call: TRBJ2-1
cdr3_aa: ASRLTSGNYNEQF

v_call: TRBV27
d_call: .
j_call: TRBJ2-6
cdr3_aa: ASSPRYPGANVLT

v_call: TRBV27
d_call: TRBD1
j_call: TRBJ1-4
cdr3_aa: ASSSTGTGSEKLF

v_call: TRBV30
d_call: .
j_call: TRBJ1-4
cdr3_aa: AWARGVPEKLF

v_call: TRBV12-5
d_call: TRBD2
j_call: TRBJ2-1
cdr3_aa: ASAFSGRAYNEQF

v_call: TRBV10-1
d_call: .
j_call: TRBJ2-3
cdr3_aa: ASSDHLLAEDTQY

v_call: TRBV27
d_call: .
j_call: TRBJ1-5
cdr3_aa: ASSSSLTGMTQPQH

v_call: TRBV5-1
d_call: TRBD2
j_call: TRBJ2-7
cdr3_aa: ASSPTSGRFYEQY

v_call: TRBV5-1
d_call: .
j_call: TRBJ1-1
cdr3_aa: ASSLERQAEAF

v_call: TRBV19
d_call: .
j_call: TRBJ1-1
cdr3_aa: ASSIEGLSTEAF

v_call: TRBV11-2
d_call: TRBD1
j_call: TRBJ1-1
cdr3_aa: ASSSQGMGTEAF

v_call: TRBV19
d_call: .
j_call: TRBJ2-3
cdr3_aa: ASSIHSVTSTDTQY

v_call: TRBV5-5
d_call: TRBD1
j_call: TRBJ1-4
cdr3_aa: ASSVQGGPEKLF

v_call: TRBV5-6
d_call: TRBD2
j_call: TRBJ2-3
cdr3_aa: ASSLARLAGEVDTQY

v_call: TRBV18
d_call: .
j_call: TRBJ1-1
cdr3_aa: ASSPWGQMNTEAF

v_call: TRBV5-4
d_call: TRBD2
j_call: TRBJ2-1
cdr3_aa: ASSLAGAGGSHNEQF

v_call: TRBV28
d_call: TRBD1
j_call: TRBJ1-6
cdr3_aa: ASSLTDRGSYNSPLH

v_call: TRBV27
d_call: .
j_call: TRBJ1-1
cdr3_aa: ASSLLSGGNTEAF

v_call: TRBV19
d_call: .
j_call: TRBJ1-3
cdr3_aa: ASRISPLREYRNTIY

v_call: TRBV27
d_call: .
j_call: TRBJ2-3
cdr3_aa: ASSFFGSTDTQY

v_call: TRBV28
d_call: TRBD2
j_call: TRBJ2-5
cdr3_aa: ASSFRNPRGGETQY

v_call: TRBV6-1
d_call: .
j_call: TRBJ1-6
cdr3_aa: ASSESVPSPLH

v_call: TRBV7-8
d_call: .
j_call: TRBJ2-5
cdr3_aa: ASSLGPRQLTDQETQY

v_call: TRBV5-1
d_call: TRBD2
j_call: TRBJ2-1
cdr3_aa: ASSSQVVAGEFKNEQF

v_call: TRBV27
d_call: TRBD2
j_call: TRBJ2-7
cdr3_aa: ASSLSSGTEQY

v_call: TRBV28
d_call: TRBD2
j_call: TRBJ2-5
cdr3_aa: ASSLRPGGETQY

v_call: TRBV9
d_call: .
j_call: TRBJ2-7
cdr3_aa: ASSAPTAYEQY

v_call: TRBV7-3
d_call: TRBD1
j_call: TRBJ2-3
cdr3_aa: ASSGSRGRGDTQY

v_call: TRBV10-3
d_call: TRBD1
j_call: TRBJ2-7
cdr3_aa: AIGTATYEQY